The 5 T cell receptor beta chains reported below all come from one sample, sequenced in a study of graft-versus-host responses after intestinal transplantation. Here immunoSEQ multiplex PCR was the method, and the copy in TCRdb shows in-frame clones only, minus some. The repertoire holds approximately 89,000 clones, with 80% to 95% as singletons. Material: PBMCs, obtained 450 to 460 days after intestinal transplant. The receptors derive from a human patient who received an intestinal transplant, so some T cells may come from the graft donor.

The chain recombines TRBV27 with TRBJ2-7, with TRBD1 matching over 9 bases. The CDR3 runs to 15 residues. The germline V gene has CDR1 MNHEY and CDR2 SMNVEV (reference sequence). The V segment lost 3 bases and the J segment 3 bases; nucleotides outside the gene matches: 6. Here the CDR3 reads CASSLGTGSFYEQYF. The CDR3 region has the DNA TGTGCCAGCAGTTTGGGGACAGGGAGTTTCTACGAGCAGTACTTC.

This clone was observed a few times. The chain couples TRBV7-9 to TRBJ1-4; TRBD1 matches at 10 bases. CDR3 length equals 16 residues. Per the germline V gene, CDR1 is SEHNR and CDR2 is FQNEAQ (reference sequence). The J segment lost 7 bases and the V segment lost 5 bases, leaving 10 bases of the junction unmatched. CDR3 protein: CASSPFPRDRGEKLFF. The DNA for the CDR3 is TGTGCCAGCAGCCCATTTCCCCGGGACAGGGGTGAAAAACTGTTTTTT.

The chain joins TRBV5-1 to TRBJ2-3; 8 bases align to TRBD2. The V gene end was trimmed by 0 bases and the J gene end by 6 bases; junction bases not matched to a gene: 3. The CDR3 has 14 residues. The germline V gene has CDR1 SGHRS and CDR2 YFSETQ. The CDR3 is CASSLAAGADTQYF. The CDR3 region has the DNA TGCGCCAGCAGCTTGGCAGCGGGGGCCGATACGCAGTATTTT.

The rearrangement links TRBV5-6 to TRBJ2-7, with no clear D. The CDR3 is 13 residues long. Germline-derived CDR1 and CDR2 are SGHDT and YYEEEE. V was trimmed by 0 bases and J by 3 bases, leaving 7 bases between them. The CDR3 DNA sequence: TGTGCCAGCAGCTTGGGGGGATTCTACGAGCAGTACTTC. As protein: CASSLGGFYEQYF.

The chain employs TRBV11-2 and TRBJ1-1; D ambiguous. This CDR3 is 12 amino acids long. With 1 base removed from V and 5 bases from J, the gap between germline ends came to 5 bases. Germline V gene data show CDR1 as SGHAT and CDR2 as FQNNGV. CDR3 amino acids: CASSLARTEAFF. The DNA for the CDR3 is TGTGCCAGCAGCTTAGCGAGGACTGAAGCTTTCTTT.